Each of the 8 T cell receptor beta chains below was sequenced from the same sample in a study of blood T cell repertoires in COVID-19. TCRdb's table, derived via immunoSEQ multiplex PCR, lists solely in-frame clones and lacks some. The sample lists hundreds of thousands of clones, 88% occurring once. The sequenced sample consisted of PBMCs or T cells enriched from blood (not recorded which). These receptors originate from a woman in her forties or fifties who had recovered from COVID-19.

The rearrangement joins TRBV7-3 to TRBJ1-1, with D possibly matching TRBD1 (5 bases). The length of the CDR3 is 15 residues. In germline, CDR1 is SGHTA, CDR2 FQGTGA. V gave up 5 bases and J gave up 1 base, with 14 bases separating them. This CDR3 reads CASSPQFGANTEAFF. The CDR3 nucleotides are TGTGCCAGCAGCCCTCAATTTGGGGCGAACACTGAAGCTTTCTTT.

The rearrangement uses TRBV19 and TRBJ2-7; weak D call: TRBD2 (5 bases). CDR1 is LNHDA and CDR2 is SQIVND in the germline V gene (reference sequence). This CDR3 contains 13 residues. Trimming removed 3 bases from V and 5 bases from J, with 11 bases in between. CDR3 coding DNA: TGTGCCAGTAGTATCCCGGGATACGACGAGCAGTACTTC. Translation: CASSIPGYDEQYF. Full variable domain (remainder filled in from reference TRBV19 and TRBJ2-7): DGGITQSPKYLFRKEGQNVTLSCEQNLNHDAMYWYRQDPGQGLRLIYYSQIVNDFQKGDIAEGYSVSREKKESFPLTVTSAQKNPTAFYLCASSIPGYDEQYFGPGTRLTVT.

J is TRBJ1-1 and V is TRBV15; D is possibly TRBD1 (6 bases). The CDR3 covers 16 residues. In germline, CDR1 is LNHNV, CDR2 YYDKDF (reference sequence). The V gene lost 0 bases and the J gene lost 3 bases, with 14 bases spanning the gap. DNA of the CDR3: TGTGCCACCAGCAGAGATTTTCCGGCAGGGGACACTGAAGCTTTCTTT. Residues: CATSRDFPAGDTEAFF.

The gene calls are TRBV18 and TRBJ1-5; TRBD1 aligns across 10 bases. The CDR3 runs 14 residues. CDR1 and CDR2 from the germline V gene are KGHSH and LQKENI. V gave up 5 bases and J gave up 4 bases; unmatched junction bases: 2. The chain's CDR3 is CASSRTGGNQPQHF. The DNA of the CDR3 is TGTGCCAGCTCAAGGACAGGGGGGAATCAGCCCCAGCATTTT.

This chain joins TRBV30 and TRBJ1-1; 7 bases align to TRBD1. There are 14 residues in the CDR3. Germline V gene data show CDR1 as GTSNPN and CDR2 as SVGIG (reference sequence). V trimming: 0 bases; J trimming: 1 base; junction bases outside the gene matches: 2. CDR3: CAWSVGQANTEAFF. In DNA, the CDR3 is TGTGCCTGGAGTGTAGGACAGGCGAACACTGAAGCTTTCTTT.

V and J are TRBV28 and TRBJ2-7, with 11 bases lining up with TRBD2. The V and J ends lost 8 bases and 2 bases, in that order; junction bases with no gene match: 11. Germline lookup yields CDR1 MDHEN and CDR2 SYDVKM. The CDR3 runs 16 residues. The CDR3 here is CASGTSGNRGTYEQYF. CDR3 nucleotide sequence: TGTGCCAGCGGGACTAGCGGAAACAGGGGGACCTACGAGCAGTACTTC.

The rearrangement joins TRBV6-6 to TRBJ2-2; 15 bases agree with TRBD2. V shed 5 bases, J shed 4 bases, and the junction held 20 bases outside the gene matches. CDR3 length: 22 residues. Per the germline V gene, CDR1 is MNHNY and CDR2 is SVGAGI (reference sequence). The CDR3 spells CASSHRRRGTSGRFMVTGELFF. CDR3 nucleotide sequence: TGTGCCAGCAGTCATCGACGGAGGGGGACTAGCGGGAGGTTCATGGTCACCGGGGAGCTGTTTTTT.

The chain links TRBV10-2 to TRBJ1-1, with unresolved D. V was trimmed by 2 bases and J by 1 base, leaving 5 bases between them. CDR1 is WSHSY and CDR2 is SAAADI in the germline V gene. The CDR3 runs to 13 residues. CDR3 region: CASSERSNTEAFF. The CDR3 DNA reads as TGCGCCAGCAGTGAGCGGTCGAACACTGAAGCTTTCTTT.